The 25 T cell receptor beta chains listed next were all sequenced from one sample in a study of identical twins. TCRdb re-derived calls from the 5' RACE reads in MiXCR, one entry per CDR3 protein. The table lists approximately 220,000 distinct CDR3 sequences, 7.5% of them singletons, with under 6% in the top ten. These data were also filed under a second study, of yellow fever vaccine responses in identical twins.

Material: CD8+ T cells sorted from blood. The source is a young woman in good health.

This clonotype has more than one count but fewer than ten. This sequence joins TRBV28 and TRBJ2-2, with a tentative D call TRBD1 (5 bases). CDR1 is MDHEN and CDR2 is SYDVKM in the germline V gene. V gave up 7 bases and J gave up 2 bases, with 17 bases separating them. CDR3 length: 16 residues. In DNA, the CDR3 is TGTGCCAGCACGAATAGGTTTGACAGCAACACCGGGGAGCTGTTTTTT. It encodes CASTNRFDSNTGELFF. Supplemented by reference TRBV28 and TRBJ2-2, the full variable domain reads DVKVTQSSRYLVKRTGEKVFLECVQDMDHENMFWYRQDPGLGLRLIYFSYDVKMKEKGDIPEGYSVSREKKERFSLILESASTNQTSMYLCASTNRFDSNTGELFFGEGSRLTVL.

V usage is TRBV28 and J usage is TRBJ1-4, with a tentative D call TRBD1 (5 bases). CDR3 length: 12 amino acids. Trimming took off 6 bases at V and 12 bases at J, with 14 bases between the two ends. From germline, CDR1 is MDHEN and CDR2 SYDVKM. The DNA for the CDR3 is TGTGCCAGCAGCCTGGGGACTCGAGAACTGTTTTTT. Amino acid sequence: CASSLGTRELFF.

The V and J genes are TRBV12-3 or TRBV12-4 and TRBJ2-1, with D hard to call. Trimming took 1 base from V and 9 from J, leaving 7 bases between them. The CDR3 runs to 12 residues. CDR3: CASSLGVFEQFF. The CDR3 nucleotides read TGTGCCAGCAGTTTAGGCGTCTTTGAGCAGTTCTTC.

This clonotype appeared a few times. The V gene is TRBV7-9, the J gene TRBJ2-1; 12 nucleotides align to TRBD1. This CDR3 has 16 amino acids. CDR1 SEHNR and CDR2 FQNEAQ come from the germline V gene (reference sequence). The trim removed 5 bases at V and 2 bases at J, leaving 4 bases unmatched. This CDR3 is CASSARDRGPYNEQFF. CDR3 DNA: TGTGCCAGCAGCGCCCGGGACAGGGGGCCCTACAATGAGCAGTTCTTC.

At least ten counts were recorded for this clonotype. The CDR3 DNA is TGTGCCAGCAGTGAATTCTTGACTAGCGGAAGGAACAATGAGCAGTTCTTC. It is translated as CASSEFLTSGRNNEQFF. The V call is TRBV25-1, the J call TRBJ2-1, with 9 positions matching TRBD2. Germline V lookup: CDR1 MGHDK, CDR2 SYGVNS. V lost 1 base to trimming and J lost 5 bases; unmatched junction nucleotides: 9. CDR3 length: 17 residues.

This chain connects TRBV6-1 to TRBJ1-1; D call uncertain. Germline CDR1 reads MNHNS; CDR2 reads SASEGT. The CDR3 is 13 amino acids. Trimming removed 6 bases from V and 4 bases from J, with 12 bases in between. The CDR3, as DNA: TGTGCCAGCAGACGGCAAGAAAGCACTGAAGCTTTCTTT. Its translation: CASRRQESTEAFF.

There are many counts of this clonotype. The gene calls are TRBV12-3 or TRBV12-4 and TRBJ1-1, with unresolved D. V lost 6 bases and J lost 7, with 15 bases in between. The CDR3 is 13 amino acids. The CDR3 sequence is CASRNSDLLEAFF. DNA for the CDR3: TGTGCCAGCAGGAACAGCGACCTGCTTGAAGCTTTCTTT.

This clonotype was seen at least ten times. This chain connects TRBV6-5 to TRBJ1-1; 7 positions match TRBD1. Germline V gene data show CDR1 as MNHEY and CDR2 as SVGAGI. This CDR3 is 17 amino acids long. V was pared by 4 bases and J by 0 bases, with 11 bases of the junction left unmatched. The CDR3 reads CASSFKLRQGMNTEAFF. In nucleotides, the CDR3 is TGTGCCAGCAGTTTTAAACTCAGACAGGGAATGAACACTGAAGCTTTCTTT.

The chain carries TRBV7-9 and TRBJ2-1, with D tentatively TRBD2 (7 bases). The V end lost 1 base, the J end lost 6 bases, and 19 bases lay between the germline ends. Germline V lookup: CDR1 SEHNR, CDR2 FQNEAQ (reference sequence). This CDR3 is built from 17 residues. CDR3 sequence (DNA): TGTGCCAGCAGCTTAGTTGGGGGGGGCCGACCATCCAATGAGCAGTTCTTC. Its protein product is CASSLVGGGRPSNEQFF.

DNA of the CDR3: TGTGCCAGCAGTCGTAGCGGGAGGGCTCTCAATGAGCAGTTCTTC. It yields the protein CASSRSGRALNEQFF. The chain uses TRBV27 and TRBJ2-1; 11 bases are shared with TRBD2. The CDR3 covers 15 residues. Germline CDR1 reads MNHEY; CDR2 reads SMNVEV (reference sequence). V trimming: 5 bases; J trimming: 6 bases; junction bases outside the gene matches: 6.

V gene TRBV10-3 combines with J gene TRBJ2-3; 10 bases map to TRBD1. Looked up from germline, CDR1 is ENHRY and CDR2 is SYGVKD. The CDR3 has 16 residues. J gave up 3 bases and V 6 bases, and 9 bases lay outside the gene matches. The CDR3 DNA sequence: TGTGCCATCAGCGGAGCCGGGACAGGGGAGACAGATACGCAGTATTTT. Translating gives CAISGAGTGETDTQYF.

The chain links TRBV9 to TRBJ2-2; D gene uncertain. The CDR3 consists of 14 residues. From germline, CDR1 is SGDLS and CDR2 YYNGEE. Trimming stripped 1 base from V and 1 base from J, with 5 bases between. DNA for the CDR3: TGTGCCAGCAGCGTAATTCAGAACACCGGGGAGCTGTTTTTT. Its translation is CASSVIQNTGELFF.

This clonotype showed up many times. The rearrangement links TRBV12-3 or TRBV12-4 to TRBJ2-7; D may be TRBD2 (5 bases). The CDR3 runs 14 residues. The V gene lost 1 base and the J gene lost 3 bases, with 10 bases spanning the gap. In DNA, the CDR3 is TGTGCCAGCAGTTTAGAGGGTGGGAGCTACGAGCAGTACGTC. Translated, it gives CASSLEGGSYEQYV.

The chain combines TRBV6-1 with TRBJ1-1, with D unresolved. This CDR3 spans 13 amino acids. With 7 bases removed from V and 1 base from J, the gap between germline ends came to 10 bases. Germline-derived CDR1 and CDR2 are MNHNS and SASEGT. This CDR3 reads CASNPTGNTEAFF. The CDR3 DNA sequence: TGTGCCAGCAATCCTACCGGGAACACTGAAGCTTTCTTT.

This clonotype occurred a few times. The rearrangement uses TRBV7-3 and TRBJ2-3, with 13 bases lining up with TRBD2. V lost 5 bases, J lost 5 bases, and 4 bases stayed unmatched. Germline V lookup: CDR1 SGHTA, CDR2 FQGTGA. This CDR3 comprises 15 residues. DNA for the CDR3: TGTGCCAGCAGCGGGACTAGCGGGGCCCGAGATACGCAGTATTTT. This gives the protein CASSGTSGARDTQYF.

The chain recombines TRBV9 with TRBJ2-3; 12 nucleotides match TRBD2. The CDR3 extends over 16 amino acids. From germline, CDR1 is SGDLS and CDR2 YYNGEE. The junction had 9 bases not matched to a gene; V was cut back by 2 bases and J by 8 bases. The CDR3 DNA follows: TGTGCCAGCAGCGTGGGGACTAGCGGGCTATGGGCTACGCAGTATTTT. Encoded protein: CASSVGTSGLWATQYF.

The sample holds many counts of this clonotype. The chain joins TRBV18 to TRBJ2-1; D possibly corresponds to TRBD1 (5 bases). There are 14 residues in the CDR3. Germline lookup yields CDR1 KGHSH and CDR2 LQKENI. The germline V and J ends were trimmed by 5 bases and 8 bases, with 16 bases remaining between them. The CDR3, as DNA: TGTGCCAGCTCAGAAGGCCCAGGGAACGATGAGCAGTTCTTC. It yields the protein CASSEGPGNDEQFF.

The chain employs TRBV18 and TRBJ2-3, with D perhaps matching TRBD1 (6 bases). Per the germline V gene, CDR1 is KGHSH and CDR2 is LQKENI. The V end was cut by 3 bases, the J end by 5 bases, with 15 bases between. The CDR3 length is 15 residues. The CDR3 reads CASSPENRAGDTQYF. CDR3 sequence (DNA): TGTGCCAGCTCACCGGAGAACAGGGCCGGAGATACGCAGTATTTT.

This clonotype appeared a few times. This chain links TRBV3-1 with TRBJ2-1; 7 nucleotides agree with TRBD2. The CDR3 totals 13 residues. Germline V gives CDR1 LGHDT, CDR2 YNNKEL (reference sequence). The J segment lost 10 bases and the V segment lost 4 bases, leaving 7 bases of the junction unmatched. DNA of the CDR3: TGTGCCAGCAGCCCCTCGGGTAGCGGGGAGCAGTTCTTC. This gives the protein CASSPSGSGEQFF.

The sample holds many counts of this clonotype. This chain links TRBV5-1 with TRBJ2-1, with 8 nucleotides matching TRBD2. The V segment lost 1 base and the J segment 4 bases; nucleotides outside the gene matches: 13. The CDR3 runs to 18 residues. Per the germline V gene, CDR1 is SGHRS and CDR2 is YFSETQ. The CDR3 bases are TGCGCCAGCAGCTTGTCCTTTTTAGCGGGAAGGGAGTACAATGAGCAGTTCTTC. This gives the protein CASSLSFLAGREYNEQFF. Complete variable domain (other parts from reference TRBV5-1 and TRBJ2-1): KAGVTQTPRYLIKTRGQQVTLSCSPISGHRSVSWYQQTPGQGLQFLFEYFSETQRNKGNFPGRFSGRQFSNSRSEMNVSTLELGDSALYLCASSLSFLAGREYNEQFFGPGTRLTVL.

This clonotype was counted between two and nine times. The J gene is TRBJ2-7, the V gene TRBV11-2; 8 nucleotides match TRBD2. Germline V gene data show CDR1 as SGHAT and CDR2 as FQNNGV. This CDR3 contains 20 residues. Trimming removed 2 bases from V and 2 bases from J; junction bases left unmatched: 20. CDR3 in DNA: TGTGCCAGCAGCTTAAGGGGACTCCAAGCGCAGCGGGAGAGAACCTACGAGCAGTACTTC. Translated, it gives CASSLRGLQAQRERTYEQYF.

There are a few counts of this clonotype. The CDR3 here is CASRGTLDTEAFF. CDR3 DNA: TGTGCCAGCAGGGGGACTTTGGACACTGAAGCTTTCTTT. This sequence joins TRBV2 and TRBJ1-1, with TRBD1 as a possible D gene (5 bases). There are 13 residues in the CDR3. Germline V CDR1 and CDR2: SNHLY, FYNNEI. Between the trimmed V and J ends, which lost 6 bases and 3 bases, there was a span of 11 bases.

V gene TRBV12-3 or TRBV12-4 combines with J gene TRBJ2-7; possible D gene TRBD2, 6 bases. The V gene lost 5 bases and the J gene lost 7 bases, with 15 bases spanning the gap. The CDR3 sequence is 13 residues long. CDR3 region: CASSGLPQWEQYF. CDR3 in DNA: TGTGCCAGCAGTGGACTACCCCAGTGGGAGCAGTACTTC.

This clonotype has more than one count but fewer than ten. V and J are TRBV6-1 and TRBJ2-2; D not certain. The length of the CDR3 is 14 residues. Germline-derived CDR1 and CDR2 are MNHNS and SASEGT. The V end lost 3 bases, the J end lost 3 bases, and 8 bases lay between the germline ends. This CDR3 reads CASSDLVDTGELFF. As DNA, the CDR3 is TGTGCCAGCAGTGACTTAGTGGACACCGGGGAGCTGTTTTTT.

In its sample, this clonotype was seen a few times. CDR3 residues: CASARDAPHEQFF. The CDR3, as DNA: TGTGCCAGCGCCAGGGACGCACCCCATGAGCAGTTCTTC. The V gene is TRBV5-5, the J gene TRBJ2-1, with D tentatively TRBD1 or TRBD2 (5 bases each). The germline V and J ends were trimmed by 7 bases and 8 bases, with 16 bases remaining between them. The length of the CDR3 is 13 residues. CDR1 is SGHKS and CDR2 is YYEKEE in the germline V gene (reference sequence).